Detailed here is one T cell receptor beta chain. What it binds is not known. This CDR3 contains 15 residues. Germline V gene sequence: CDR1 SGHKS, CDR2 YYEKEE (reference sequence). V shed 0 bases and J 6 bases; nucleotides not matched to a gene: 3. Nominally healthy donors provided the samples, though records likely missed some immune exposures. The sample originates from a study of cytomegalovirus exposure and HLA in healthy donors. The study's findings and limits: A later analysis showed TCR association rates differing by HLA locus, peaking at DRB1 and lowest at HLA-C. Being productive about 90% or about 30% of the time was typical of most TCR beta V segments in an earlier analysis.

The PCR contained 60 Vbeta and 13 Jbeta primers. The assay was immunoSEQ multiplex PCR, and TCRdb's table has in-frame clones only and misses some. The table records some 170,000 clones, 81% of them present only once. The rearrangement uses TRBV5-5 and TRBJ2-2, with 9 bases matching TRBD2. The sequencing input was PBMCs. This clonotype was sampled from a woman aged 18-29 years in good health and CMV-seropositive. The CDR3 DNA reads TGTGCCAGCAGCTTGGAGGGACTAGCCTCCGGGGAGCTGTTTTTT. Its translation: CASSLEGLASGELFF.